What follows describes a single T cell receptor beta chain. The sample comes from a study of control samples from healthy donors and cancer patients. The CDR3 loop spans 15 amino acids. Data came from immunoSEQ multiplex PCR; TCRdb stores just in-frame clones and leaves some out. The repertoire holds approximately 94,000 clones, with approximately 84% as singletons. V usage is TRBV12-1 and J usage is TRBJ2-7; the table assigns TRBD1, which was not confirmed against the DNA. TRBV12-1 is listed as a pseudogene. The source material was PBMCs. The sequence came from a man in his 70s with lung cancer. The CDR3 DNA reads TGTGCCAGCAGCTTCACAGGACAGGGGCGATACGAGCAGTACTTC. This sequence encodes CASSFTGQGRYEQYF.